This paragraph reports one T cell receptor (beta chain). The antigen is unknown. This sample stems from a study of cytomegalovirus exposure and HLA in healthy donors. The CDR3 sequence is 15 residues long. The V end lost 7 bases, the J end lost 1 base, and 17 bases lay between the germline ends. Germline CDR1 and CDR2: ENHRY and SYGVKD. The PCR contained 60 Vbeta and 13 Jbeta primers. Method: immunoSEQ multiplex PCR; TCRdb's copy keeps in-frame clones and lacks some. The sample has about 140,000 clones, 60% to 85% seen once. Study-wide results and caveats: Sequencing likely caused a cluster of highly shared sequence variants.

The sequence was obtained from a man between 18 and 35 years old in good health and CMV-seronegative. This chain uses TRBV10-3 with TRBJ2-7; maybe TRBD2 (5 bases). Sequenced: PBMCs. Written as DNA, the CDR3 is TGTGCCATCAAGCCGGGATTAGAAAGTTCCTACGAGCAGTACTTC. Translating gives CAIKPGLESSYEQYF.